Shown below are 2 T cell receptor beta chains from a single sample sequenced in a study of T-cell reconstitution after alpha-beta-depleted transplantation in children. Preparation of the TCRbeta library used unique molecular identifiers. Each CDR3 protein is one row after TCRdb ran MiXCR on the PCR reads. This sample yields some 300,000 distinct CDR3 sequences, of which around 10% are seen a single time; 7% to 9.5% belongs to the top ten. Sample: PBMCs, taken before TCRalphabeta/CD19-depleted stem cell transplant. The receptors originated from a boy less than two years old with acute myeloid leukemia, due to receive a stem cell transplant.

At least ten counts were recorded for this clonotype. The chain couples TRBV10-3 to TRBJ2-1; 8 bases are shared with TRBD2. The CDR3 has 20 residues. V lost 5 bases, J lost 0 bases, and 18 bases stayed unmatched. From germline, CDR1 is ENHRY and CDR2 SYGVKD. The CDR3 loop reads CAISTSGTRPLTPSYNEQFF. CDR3 DNA: TGTGCCATCAGTACCTCCGGGACTAGGCCCCTGACACCCTCCTACAATGAGCAGTTCTTC.

The rearrangement uses TRBV7-2 and TRBJ2-1, with 11 bases that match TRBD2. Germline CDR1 and CDR2: SGHTA and FQGNSA. The CDR3 loop spans 16 amino acids. V was pared by 4 bases and J by 3 bases, with 5 bases of the junction left unmatched. Written as DNA, the CDR3 is TGTGCCAGCAGCTGGAATCTAGCGGGGGGCTACAATGAGCAGTTCTTC. Its translation: CASSWNLAGGYNEQFF.